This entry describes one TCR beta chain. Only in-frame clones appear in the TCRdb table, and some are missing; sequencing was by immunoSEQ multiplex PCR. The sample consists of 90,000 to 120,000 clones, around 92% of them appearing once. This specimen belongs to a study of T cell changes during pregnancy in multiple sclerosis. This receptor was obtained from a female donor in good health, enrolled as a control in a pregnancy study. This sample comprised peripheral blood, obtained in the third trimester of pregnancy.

CDR3 bases: TGTGCCAGCAGTTTAGGAGGGACCACAGATACGCAGTATTTT. Protein sequence: CASSLGGTTDTQYF. The chain employs TRBV27 and TRBJ2-3; D perhaps matches TRBD2 (6 bases). This CDR3 has 14 residues. Germline CDR1 reads MNHEY; CDR2 reads SMNVEV (reference sequence). V lost 2 bases, J lost 2 bases, and 8 bases lay in between.